This T cell receptor (beta chain) was captured by sequencing in a study of CD4 T cell repertoires in COVID-19. Findings and caveats of the study: Sharing of several most expanded SARS-CoV-2-reactive clonotypes across memory subsets suggested intraclonal diversification.

These memory T cells were uncultured and sequenced directly after ex vivo isolation. Profiling relied on immunoSEQ multiplex PCR, and the TCRdb table lists in-frame clones only, not all of them. Of about 24,000 clones listed, about 94% are singletons. Note on this clone: Its antigen is unknown.

This sequence originates from a human donor who had COVID-19. The sample consisted of circulating follicular helper CD4+ T cells (cTfh) from blood, taken before the COVID-19 pandemic.

CDR3 in DNA: TGCGCCAGCAGTGGGCATATGTCTAATGAAAAACTGTTTTTT. Residues: CASSGHMSNEKLFF. V usage is TRBV10-2 and J usage is TRBJ1-4; no firm D call. Germline assignment: CDR1 WSHSY and CDR2 SAAADI. V was cut by 4 bases and J by 3 bases, with 9 bases left in between. The CDR3 spans 14 residues.